This is a list of T cell receptor beta chains from one sample in a study of T-cell memory formation after mild COVID-19. TCRdb reprocessed the 5' RACE reads with MiXCR, giving one entry per CDR3 protein. The table includes tens of thousands of distinct CDR3 sequences, around 12% detected once. Sequenced: PBMCs or a T cell subset sorted from them (not recorded which). The receptors come from a man aged 18 to 35 who had mild COVID-19 (a few samples of this study predate the infection). Cell type and time point are not known. CDR3s include the opening cysteine and the closing phenylalanine or tryptophan. D genes are given only for firm matches. Only some rows state a clone size, as once, few, many or a class for expanded clones.

-	many	TRBV18	TRBJ2-5	CASSPAGNQETQYF	TGTGCCAGCTCACCAGCGGGGAACCAAGAGACCCAGTACTTC
-	-	TRBV5-4	TRBJ1-2	CASTLGPTYGYTF	TGTGCCAGCACCCTGGGACCGACCTATGGCTACACCTTC
-	many	TRBV20-1	TRBJ2-7	CSAANTISYEQYF	TGCAGTGCCGCCAACACGATCTCCTACGAGCAGTACTTC
-	few	TRBV7-2	TRBJ1-5	CASSSFGSYNQPQHF	TGTGCCAGCAGCTCCTTTGGGTCATACAATCAGCCCCAGCATTTT
-	few	TRBV10-2	TRBJ2-4	CASSIAKNIQYF	TGCGCCAGTTCAATAGCCAAAAACATTCAGTACTTC
TRBD1	-	TRBV27	TRBJ1-5	CASTRSSGQNQPQHF	TGTGCCAGCACCCGCAGTTCGGGACAGAATCAGCCCCAGCATTTT
-	many	TRBV20-1	TRBJ2-3	CSAEARGGHRTDTQYF	TGCAGTGCCGAAGCGAGGGGGGGCCACCGCACAGATACGCAGTATTTT
TRBD2	few	TRBV7-9	TRBJ2-3	CASSPRGRSTDTQYF	TGTGCCAGCAGCCCACGCGGGAGGAGCACAGATACGCAGTATTTT
-	few	TRBV7-2	TRBJ1-5	CASSFRTLGNQPQHF	TGTGCCAGCAGCTTCCGGACTTTGGGCAATCAGCCCCAGCATTTT
-	many	TRBV20-1	TRBJ2-5	CSARGTAKQETQYF	TGCAGTGCTAGAGGGACAGCAAAACAAGAGACCCAGTACTTC
TRBD2	many	TRBV7-2	TRBJ2-5	CASSSFGSGEETQYF	TGTGCCAGCAGCTCCTTCGGGAGCGGGGAAGAGACCCAGTACTTC
-	few	TRBV9	TRBJ1-2	CASSVGDGYTF	TGTGCCAGCAGCGTAGGGGATGGCTACACCTTC
-	-	TRBV20-1	TRBJ2-1	CSASKGGVYNEQFF	TGCAGTGCTAGCAAAGGGGGAGTCTACAATGAGCAGTTCTTC
-	few	TRBV12-3/TRBV12-4	TRBJ1-1	CASSPAGVWTEAFF	TGTGCCAGCAGTCCCGCAGGGGTGTGGACTGAAGCTTTCTTT
-	many	TRBV4-1	TRBJ1-6	CASSQGPRGPSPLHF	TGCGCCAGCAGCCAAGGGCCTCGGGGTCCTTCACCCCTCCACTTT
-	many	TRBV5-1	TRBJ1-1	CASKLDPSDTEAFF	TGCGCCAGCAAATTAGACCCTTCCGACACTGAAGCTTTCTTT
TRBD2	few	TRBV5-1	TRBJ2-5	CASSWLTSGSQETQYF	TGCGCCAGCAGCTGGCTGACTAGCGGGTCCCAAGAGACCCAGTACTTC
-	-	TRBV6-5	TRBJ2-2	CASSYSSGARSTGELFF	TGTGCCAGCAGTTATTCTTCCGGGGCTCGTAGCACCGGGGAGCTGTTTTTT
-	few	TRBV7-6	TRBJ1-5	CASSLAAHQPQHF	TGTGCCAGCAGCTTAGCGGCGCATCAGCCCCAGCATTTT
-	-	TRBV2	TRBJ2-3	CASSASVLDTQYF	TGTGCCAGCAGTGCTAGCGTGTTAGATACGCAGTATTTT
-	-	TRBV20-1	TRBJ2-1	CSADRGPDNEQFF	TGCAGTGCCGACCGGGGGCCGGACAATGAGCAGTTCTTC